Listed here is a single TCR beta chain. This entry belongs to a study of T-cell memory formation after mild COVID-19. Study at large: TCR clusters showed largely donor specificity.

5'RACE with constant-segment primers built TCRalpha and TCRbeta cDNA libraries with UMIs. Using its own MiXCR run on the 5' RACE reads, TCRdb lists one record per CDR3 protein. The data contain about 190,000 distinct CDR3 sequences, about a sixth of them singletons. The source of this sequence is an adult woman who had mild COVID-19 (a few samples of this study predate the infection). Cell type and time point are not known. Source material: PBMCs or a T cell subset sorted from them (not recorded which).

In DNA, the CDR3 is TGTGCCAGCCGTTCTAGCGGGAACTCCTACGAGCAGTACTTC. This encodes CASRSSGNSYEQYF. The chain joins TRBV12-3 or TRBV12-4 to TRBJ2-7; 9 nucleotides align to TRBD2. This CDR3 comprises 14 residues. J gave up 0 bases and V 8 bases, and 5 bases lay outside the gene matches.